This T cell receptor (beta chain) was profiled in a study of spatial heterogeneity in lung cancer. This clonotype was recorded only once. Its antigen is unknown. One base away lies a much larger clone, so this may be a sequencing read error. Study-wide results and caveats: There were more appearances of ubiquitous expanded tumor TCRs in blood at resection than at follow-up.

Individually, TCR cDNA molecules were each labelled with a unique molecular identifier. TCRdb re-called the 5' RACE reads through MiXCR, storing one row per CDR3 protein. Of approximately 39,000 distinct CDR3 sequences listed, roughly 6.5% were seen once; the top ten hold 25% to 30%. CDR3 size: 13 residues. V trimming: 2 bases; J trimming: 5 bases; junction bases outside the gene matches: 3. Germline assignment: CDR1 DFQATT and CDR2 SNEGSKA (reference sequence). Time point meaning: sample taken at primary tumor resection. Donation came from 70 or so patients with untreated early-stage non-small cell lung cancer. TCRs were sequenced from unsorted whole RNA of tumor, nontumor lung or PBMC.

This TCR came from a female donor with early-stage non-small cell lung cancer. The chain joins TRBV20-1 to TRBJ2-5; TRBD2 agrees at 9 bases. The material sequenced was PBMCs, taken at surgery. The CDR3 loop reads CSARLAGVETQYF. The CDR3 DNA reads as TGCAGTGCTAGATTAGCGGGAGTGGAGACCCAGTACTTC.